The present T cell receptor beta chain was sequenced within a study of T cells expressing NK-cell markers. Study-wide points: The study found these clonotypes also leading the CD3+CD56-NKG2C+ fraction in a few donors.

TCRdb reanalyzed the 5' RACE reads and collapses them to one entry per CDR3 protein, without DNA. The sample table sets out around 380,000 distinct CDR3 sequences. Note on this clonotype: Its specificity is unknown.

The sequence was collected from a woman aged 45-59 years in good health. Sequenced input: blood T cells: a sorted CD56 or NKG2C T cell subset, CD4+ or CD8+ T cells, or bulk PBMC T cells (not recorded which).

This chain's CDR3 is CASSPDFYEQYF. V and J are TRBV25-1 and TRBJ2-7. CDR3 length: 12 amino acids. In germline, CDR1 is MGHDK, CDR2 SYGVNS.